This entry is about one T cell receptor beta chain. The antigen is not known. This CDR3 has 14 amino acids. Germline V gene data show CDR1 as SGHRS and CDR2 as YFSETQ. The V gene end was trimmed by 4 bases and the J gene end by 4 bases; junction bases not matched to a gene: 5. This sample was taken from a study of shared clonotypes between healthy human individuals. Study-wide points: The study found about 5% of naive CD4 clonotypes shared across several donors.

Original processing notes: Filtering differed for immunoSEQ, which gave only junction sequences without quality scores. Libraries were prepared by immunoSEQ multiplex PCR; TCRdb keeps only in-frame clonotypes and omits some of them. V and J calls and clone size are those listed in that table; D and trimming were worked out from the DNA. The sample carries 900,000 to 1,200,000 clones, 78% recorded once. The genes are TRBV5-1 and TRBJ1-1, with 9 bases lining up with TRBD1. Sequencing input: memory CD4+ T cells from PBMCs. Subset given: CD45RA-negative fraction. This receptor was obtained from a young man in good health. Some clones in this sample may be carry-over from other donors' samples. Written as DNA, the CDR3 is TGCGCCAGCAGCCGAGGGACAGGGCTCACTGAAGCTTTCTTT. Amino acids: CASSRGTGLTEAFF.